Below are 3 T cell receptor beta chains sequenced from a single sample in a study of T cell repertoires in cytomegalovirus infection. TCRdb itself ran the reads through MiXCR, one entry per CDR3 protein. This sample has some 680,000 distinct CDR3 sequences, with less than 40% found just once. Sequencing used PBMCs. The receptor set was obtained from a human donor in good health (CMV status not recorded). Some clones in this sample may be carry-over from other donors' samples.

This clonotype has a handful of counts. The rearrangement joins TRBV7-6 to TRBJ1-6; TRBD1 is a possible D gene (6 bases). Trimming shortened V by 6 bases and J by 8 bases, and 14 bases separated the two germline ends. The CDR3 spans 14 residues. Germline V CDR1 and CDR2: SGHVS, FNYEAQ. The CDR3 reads CASREGVTDSPLHF. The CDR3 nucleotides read TGTGCCAGCAGGGAGGGGGTCACCGATTCACCCCTCCACTTT.

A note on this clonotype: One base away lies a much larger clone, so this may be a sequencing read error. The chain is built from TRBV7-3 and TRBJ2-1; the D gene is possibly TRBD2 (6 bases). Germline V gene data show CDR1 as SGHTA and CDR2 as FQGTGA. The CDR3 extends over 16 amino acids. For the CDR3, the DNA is TGTGCCAGCAGCATCTCTAGCTGGGGGGTCGGTGGTGAGAAGTTCTTC. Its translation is CASSISSWGVGGEKFF.

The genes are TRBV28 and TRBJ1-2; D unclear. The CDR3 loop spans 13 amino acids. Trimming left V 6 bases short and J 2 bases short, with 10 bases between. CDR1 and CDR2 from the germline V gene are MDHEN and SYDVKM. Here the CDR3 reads CASRADGNYGYTF. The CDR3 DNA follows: TGTGCCAGCAGAGCCGACGGCAACTATGGCTACACCTTC.